The next 15 T cell receptor beta chains were all read from a single sample in a study of CD8+CD57+ T cells in acquired aplastic anemia. For sequencing, patients were chosen who had shown expansion of CD8+CD57+ cells by flow cytometry. TCR beta VDJ and CDR3 were profiled, and genomic DNA was the template. A single record per CDR3 protein comes from TCRdb applying MiXCR to the reads. The sample carries a few hundred thousand distinct CDR3 sequences, about 80% recorded once. Sequencing was carried out using sorted CD4+, CD8+, or CD8+CD57+ T cells (not recorded which) from PBMCs. These receptors all stem from a human donor with aplastic anemia.

Concerning this clonotype itself: At one end, the junction sequence differs from germline, possibly due to a read error. The chain links TRBV7-9 to TRBJ2-3, with D possibly being TRBD2 (6 bases). This CDR3 contains 13 residues. Germline V CDR1 and CDR2: SEHNR, FQNEAQ (reference sequence). CDR3 sequence: CAYEVAASQEHHF. CDR3 DNA: TGTGCCTACGAGGTAGCGGCGTCCCAAGAGCACCATTTC.

As concerns this clonotype: At one end the junction does not follow the germline gene, possibly because of a read error. The V call is TRBV15, the J call TRBJ1-5; D remains unclear. Germline V gene data show CDR1 as LNHNV and CDR2 as YYDKDF (reference sequence). The CDR3 totals 14 residues. CDR3 loop: CATSRSYSHQPQHF. CDR3 sequence (DNA): TGTGCCACCAGCAGGTCGTATAGCCATCAGCCCCAGCATTTT.

This clonotype appeared a single time. At one of its ends the junction is not consistent with the germline gene, which may arise from a read error. The chain employs TRBV12-3 or TRBV12-4 and TRBJ1-5, with no clear D. The CDR3 extends over 14 amino acids. CDR3 amino acids: CASSLRYVPHYGYF. DNA for the CDR3: TGTGCCAGCAGTTTAAGGTACGTGCCCCACTATGGCTACTTT.

The chain carries TRBV7-8 and TRBJ2-3; TRBD1 is a possible D gene (5 bases). V lost 5 bases and J 14 bases, leaving 26 bases between the germline ends. CDR1 and CDR2 from the germline V gene are SGHVS and FQNEAQ. This CDR3 comprises 15 residues. CDR3 residues: CASSVGVPGAHSLYF. In nucleotides, the CDR3 is TGTGCCAGCAGCGTAGGGGTACCGGGCGCACATTCCCTGTATTTT.

This clonotype occurred once. Sequence at one end of the junction differs from germline and may be a read error. This chain joins TRBV7-3 and TRBJ2-5; D unresolved. The CDR3 loop spans 14 amino acids. Germline V gene data show CDR1 as SGHTA and CDR2 as FQGTGA. CDR3 bases: TGTGCCACCAGCAGAGGCAGCGAGCAAGAGACGAACTACTTC. Protein product: CATSRGSEQETNYF.

The V call is TRBV19, the J call TRBJ2-7; tentatively, D is TRBD1 (6 bases). The CDR3 covers 13 residues. Germline CDR1 LNHDA, CDR2 SQIVND (reference sequence). V was shortened by 6 bases and J by 1 base, with 10 bases between the two germline ends. The CDR3 loop reads CASRGTLSYEQYF. The CDR3 DNA follows: TGTGCCAGTAGAGGGACACTATCCTACGAGCAGTACTTC. Complete variable domain (other parts from reference TRBV19 and TRBJ2-7): DGGITQSPKYLFRKEGQNVTLSCEQNLNHDAMYWYRQDPGQGLRLIYYSQIVNDFQKGDIAEGYSVSREKKESFPLTVTSAQKNPTAFYLCASRGTLSYEQYFGPGTRLTVT.

In regard to this clonotype: The junction differs from germline at one of its ends, possibly a read error. DNA of the CDR3: TGTGCCAGCGGGGTAGGGGGAAGAGACAAGAAGCAGTTT. This codes for CASGVGGRDKKQF. The chain recombines TRBV7-8 with TRBJ2-3; TRBD1 might be the D (6 bases). CDR1 and CDR2 from the germline V gene are SGHVS and FQNEAQ. CDR3 length: 13 amino acids.

This clonotype was found once. The junction departs from germline at one end; a sequencing error may be responsible. The rearrangement uses TRBV9 and TRBJ2-1; possibly TRBD1 for D (5 bases). Germline values: CDR1 SGDLS, CDR2 YYNGEE. The CDR3 consists of 14 residues. The CDR3 DNA sequence: TGTGCCAGCAGCACCAGGGTGAGCTCCTACAATGAGCTCTTC. Protein: CASSTRVSSYNELF.

Note on this clonotype: It is likely a read error, because the conserved phenylalanine at the end of the CDR3 is missing. The DNA is omitted, as the CDR3 cannot be located on it reliably, and the CDR3 follows TCRdb's listing. The chain links TRBV7-2 to TRBJ1-5. The CDR3 extends over 13 residues, inclusive of both ends. Germline V CDR1 and CDR2: SGHTA, FQGNSA. The CDR3 spells CASSPIYKQLEHL.

The chain combines TRBV7-9 with TRBJ2-3, with TRBD2 as a possible D gene (5 bases). Germline CDR1 is SEHNR and CDR2 is FQNEAQ (reference sequence). The CDR3 sequence is 14 residues long. V lost 7 bases to trimming and J lost 14 bases, with 25 bases between them. CDR3 nucleotide sequence: TGTGCCAGCAACGACCAAGGGAACACCGGGGTCCTGTATTTT. It encodes CASNDQGNTGVLYF.

As for this clonotype: The DNA is left out, because the CDR3 cannot be placed on it with certainty; the CDR3 is given as TCRdb lists it. The V and J genes are TRBV7-9 and TRBJ2-7; TRBD1 is the table's D call, not checked against the DNA. The CDR3 contains 14 residues when both ends are counted. Germline V gives CDR1 SEHNR, CDR2 FQNEAQ (reference sequence). The CDR3 is CAGQGARETQYFGV.

A word on this clonotype: Without the conserved terminal phenylalanine or tryptophan, this CDR3 likely stems from a read error. The chain combines TRBV7-8 with TRBJ2-5; D is uncertain. In germline, CDR1 is SGHVS, CDR2 FQNEAQ. V was trimmed by 0 bases and J by 4 bases, leaving 3 bases between them. There are 12 residues in the CDR3. The CDR3 sequence: CASSLAAETQYL. CDR3 coding DNA: TGTGCCAGCAGCTTAGCAGCAGAGACCCAGTACCTC.

J is TRBJ2-6 and V is TRBV7-8; D is undetermined. The CDR3 covers 16 residues. The V end lost 0 bases, the J end lost 16 bases, and 22 bases lay between the germline ends. Germline loops: CDR1 SGHVS, CDR2 FQNEAQ. Written as DNA, the CDR3 is TGTGCCAGCAGCTTAGCGGGAAGCTCCGATACCAAGGATCTGACTTTC. Its translation: CASSLAGSSDTKDLTF.

Details on this clonotype: It is unclear where the CDR3 begins or ends on the DNA, so no DNA is shown, and the CDR3 is as TCRdb lists it. V and J are TRBV9 and TRBJ1-2. The CDR3 is 15 residues long, counting both termini. CDR1 is SGDLS and CDR2 is YYNGEE in the germline V gene. CDR3 loop: CASSGPVDAVFCYTF.

Comments on this clonotype: The junction differs from germline at one of its ends, possibly a read error. This rearrangement joins TRBV19 to TRBJ2-1, with 9 bases matching TRBD1. This CDR3 has 15 residues. Germline-derived CDR1 and CDR2 are LNHDA and SQIVND (reference sequence). CDR3 amino acids: CASSGGTGWSYNELF. CDR3 nucleotides: TGTGCCAGTAGTGGGGGGACAGGGTGGTCCTACAATGAGCTCTTC.